Following are 15 T cell receptor beta chains from one sample sequenced in a study of T cell repertoires in cytomegalovirus infection. TCRdb redid the calling of the reads with MiXCR, one entry per CDR3 protein. The data show more than 45,000 distinct CDR3 sequences, roughly 20% seen once. No cognate antigen is known for these TCRs. Material: CD8+ T cells from cultured PBMCs, obtained from culture after CMV antigen stimulation. Every receptor here comes from a human donor in good health (CMV status not recorded). Some clones in this sample may be carry-over from other donors' samples.

V and J are TRBV7-2 and TRBJ2-7, with TRBD2 matching 7 bases. V was pared by 1 base and J by 0 bases, with 6 bases of the junction left unmatched. The germline V gene encodes CDR1 SGHTA and CDR2 FQGNSA. This CDR3 is 16 amino acids long. DNA of the CDR3: TGTGCCAGCAGCTTAGTGCTTGCGGGGGTCTCCTACGAGCAGTACTTC. It is translated as CASSLVLAGVSYEQYF.

This chain uses TRBV7-9 with TRBJ1-2; D is possibly TRBD1 (6 bases). CDR3 length: 14 amino acids. The germline V and J ends were trimmed by 4 bases and 6 bases, with 15 bases remaining between them. Germline CDR1 is SEHNR and CDR2 is FQNEAQ (reference sequence). The CDR3 sequence: CASSSGWGAHGYTF. In nucleotides, the CDR3 is TGTGCCAGCAGCTCCGGATGGGGGGCCCATGGCTACACCTTC.

A few counts support this clonotype. The chain combines TRBV7-2 with TRBJ1-1; D is perhaps TRBD1 (5 bases). CDR3 length equals 15 residues. V dropped 5 bases and J dropped 10 bases, with 23 bases sitting between them. Germline V gene sequence: CDR1 SGHTA, CDR2 FQGNSA. CDR3 nucleotides: TGTGCCAGCAGCCGGGGGGATCGCGGTGCGGATTCAGCTTTCTTT. Translated, it gives CASSRGDRGADSAFF. Variable domain in full (rest from reference TRBV7-2 and TRBJ1-1): GAGVSQSPSNKVTEKGKDVELRCDPISGHTALYWYRQSLGQGLEFLIYFQGNSAPDKSGLPSDRFSAERTGGSVSTLTIQRTQQEDSAVYLCASSRGDRGADSAFFGQGTRLTVV.

The CDR3 nucleotides read TGTGCCAGCAGCTTGGGTCCCTTGACAGGGATTACCTATGGCTACACCTTC. Amino acid sequence: CASSLGPLTGITYGYTF. The chain links TRBV5-4 to TRBJ1-2; TRBD1 matches 7 bases. Per the germline V gene, CDR1 is SGHNT and CDR2 is YYREEE (reference sequence). The V and J ends lost 0 bases and 4 bases, in that order; junction bases with no gene match: 12. The CDR3 has 17 residues.

On this clonotype itself: Given a much more abundant clone one base away, this may be a read error. The missing conserved phenylalanine or tryptophan at the end of this CDR3 makes a read error likely. The CDR3, as DNA: TGTGCCAGCAGGACAGGGGGGGAATGGAGGAGTATGAACACTGAAGCTTTCTTA. Translating it yields CASRTGGEWRSMNTEAFL. J is TRBJ1-1 and V is TRBV11-2; 9 bases align to TRBD1. V lost 6 bases and J lost 0; bases outside the gene matches: 14. CDR3 size: 18 residues. CDR1 SGHAT and CDR2 FQNNGV come from the germline V gene.

This clonotype appeared a few times. The chain employs TRBV4-1 and TRBJ2-1, with D possibly being TRBD1 (6 bases). Germline CDR1 and CDR2: MGHRA and YSYEKL. This CDR3 contains 17 residues. V shed 0 bases and J shed 2 bases, with 14 bases lying between them. The CDR3, as DNA: TGCGCCAGCAGCCAAGATCGCCAACAGGGTCCCTACAATGAGCAGTTCTTC. It specifies CASSQDRQQGPYNEQFF.

The chain has TRBV25-1 and TRBJ1-1; TRBD1 aligns across 7 bases. Germline V CDR1 and CDR2: MGHDK, SYGVNS. The length of the CDR3 is 12 residues. V trimming: 3 bases; J trimming: 6 bases; junction bases outside the gene matches: 1. DNA for the CDR3: TGTGCCAGCAGTGATCAGGGGGCTGAAGCTTTCTTT. Protein: CASSDQGAEAFF.

This clonotype appeared a single time. The chain links TRBV6-5 to TRBJ1-2; D call uncertain. Germline V gives CDR1 MNHEY, CDR2 SVGAGI. V shed 6 bases and J shed 2 bases, with 7 bases lying between them. This CDR3 is 12 amino acids long. This CDR3 is CASSPDNYGYTF. CDR3 nucleotide sequence: TGTGCCAGCAGCCCTGACAACTATGGCTACACCTTC.

This clonotype was seen only a few times. The genes are TRBV27 and TRBJ2-1; D call uncertain. The CDR3 loop spans 14 amino acids. V gave up 6 bases and J gave up 0 bases, with 9 bases separating them. In germline, CDR1 is MNHEY, CDR2 SMNVEV (reference sequence). The CDR3 coding sequence is TGTGCCAGCAGCCTTAGAAGCTCCTACAATGAGCAGTTCTTC. This encodes CASSLRSSYNEQFF.

This chain joins TRBV7-8 and TRBJ2-7; 11 nucleotides line up with TRBD2. This CDR3 spans 15 amino acids. V was clipped by 5 bases and J by 9 bases; unmatched bases: 12. Per germline, CDR1 SGHVS and CDR2 FQNEAQ. CDR3 bases: TGTGCCAGCAGCCCGATGACTAGCGGGGCCTATGGGCAGTACTTC. Protein sequence: CASSPMTSGAYGQYF.

The DNA for the CDR3 is TGTGCCAGCAGCTTTTTAGCGGGGGAAGAGACCCAGTACTTC. Its protein is CASSFLAGEETQYF. This chain joins TRBV7-8 and TRBJ2-5; 9 bases are a match to TRBD2. Trimming at V came to 3 bases and at J to 3 bases, leaving 2 bases not matched to a gene. Germline values: CDR1 SGHVS, CDR2 FQNEAQ. The CDR3 loop spans 14 amino acids.

J is TRBJ2-1 and V is TRBV5-6; D is possibly TRBD2 (6 bases). The CDR3 has 14 residues. V shed 4 bases and J shed 4 bases, with 12 bases lying between them. Germline CDR1 reads SGHDT; CDR2 reads YYEEEE. The CDR3 DNA is TGTGCCAGCAGCACTACGGGACTGTACAATGAGCAGTTCTTC. It is translated as CASSTTGLYNEQFF.

The chain recombines TRBV5-5 with TRBJ2-1; tentative D call: TRBD2 (5 bases). Germline assignment: CDR1 SGHKS and CDR2 YYEKEE (reference sequence). The length of the CDR3 is 15 residues. V was pared by 4 bases and J by 9 bases, with 20 bases between. DNA of the CDR3: TGTGCCAGCAGCACGGCGTGGAGTGGGCGGGTTGAGCAGTTCTTC. Translation: CASSTAWSGRVEQFF.

This clonotype turned up a few times. The genes are TRBV24-1 and TRBJ2-5; D may match TRBD1 or TRBD2 (5 bases each). CDR3 length: 15 amino acids. V was pared by 6 bases and J by 2 bases, with 15 bases between. Germline V gene sequence: CDR1 KGHDR, CDR2 SFDVKD. The CDR3 DNA sequence: TGTGCCACCAGTTCTACAGGAGGATTACAAGAGACCCAGTACTTC. Protein product: CATSSTGGLQETQYF.

This clonotype was seen ten or more times. The chain uses TRBV7-6 and TRBJ2-1; 7 bases fit TRBD1. Germline V lookup: CDR1 SGHVS, CDR2 FNYEAQ. V lost 4 bases, J lost 12 bases, and 12 bases stayed unmatched. CDR3 length equals 14 residues. The CDR3 loop is CASSSGQTSTRQFF. The DNA of the CDR3 is TGTGCCAGCAGCTCGGGACAGACCTCTACAAGGCAGTTCTTC.